This T cell receptor beta chain was recorded in a study of Graves' ophthalmopathy and Graves' hyperthyroidism. Enrollment excluded any patients with other autoimmune diseases, uncontrolled infections, pregnancy or lactation. This clonotype was detected many times. Investigators amplified TCR beta CDR3 regions from RNA transcripts. RT-PCR in the first round used HTBI primers; a second-round multiplex PCR followed. Each CDR3 protein is one row after TCRdb ran MiXCR on the multiplex PCR reads. The table records some 350,000 distinct CDR3 sequences, about 18% of them present only once. Germline V CDR1 and CDR2: DFQATT, SNEGSKA (reference sequence). The length of the CDR3 is 16 residues. The junction had 2 bases not matched to a gene; V was cut back by 3 bases and J by 0 bases.

The sequenced sample was peripheral blood. The rearrangement links TRBV20-1 to TRBJ2-7, with 16 bases lining up with TRBD2. The TCR comes from an adult woman with stable Graves' hyperthyroidism. The CDR3 is CSARGTSGRGSYEQYF. The CDR3 DNA reads TGCAGTGCTAGGGGGACTAGCGGGAGGGGCTCCTACGAGCAGTACTTC.